One sample yielded the 13 T cell receptor beta chains listed below, sequenced in a study of blood T cell repertoires in COVID-19. Libraries were prepared by immunoSEQ multiplex PCR; TCRdb keeps only in-frame clonotypes and omits some of them. This sample carries hundreds of thousands of clones, roughly nine tenths of them seen once, and the ten largest clones take about 8.2%. The sequenced material came from peripheral blood. These TCRs come from a woman aged 50 to 60 with COVID-19, enrolled during active disease.

The V and J genes are TRBV6-5 and TRBJ2-7; D is perhaps TRBD1 (5 bases). The CDR3 loop spans 15 amino acids. Trimming removed 4 bases from V and 0 bases from J, with 13 bases in between. Germline-derived CDR1 and CDR2 are MNHEY and SVGAGI. This chain's CDR3 is CASSFSLQASYEQYF. The CDR3, as DNA: TGTGCCAGCAGTTTCTCCTTACAGGCCTCCTACGAGCAGTACTTC.

The J gene is TRBJ2-7, the V gene TRBV27; D might be TRBD1 (5 bases). Germline V CDR1 and CDR2: MNHEY, SMNVEV (reference sequence). Trimming shortened V by 1 base and J by 3 bases, and 10 bases separated the two germline ends. The CDR3 has 14 residues. As DNA, the CDR3 is TGTGCCAGCAGTTTATATGACAGCAACTACGAGCAGTACTTC. Translation gives CASSLYDSNYEQYF.

The chain employs TRBV9 and TRBJ1-2; D perhaps matches TRBD1 (6 bases). Trimming removed 2 bases at V and 6 bases at J, with 11 bases between. The CDR3 extends over 13 amino acids. Per germline, CDR1 SGDLS and CDR2 YYNGEE. As DNA, the CDR3 is TGTGCCAGCAGCGTCGGCAGGGGTGATGGCTACACCTTC. It is translated as CASSVGRGDGYTF. Combining the CDR3 with reference TRBV9 and TRBJ1-2 gives the whole variable domain DSGVTQTPKHLITATGQRVTLRCSPRSGDLSVYWYQQSLDQGLQFLIQYYNGEERAKGNILERFSAQQFPDLHSELNLSSLELGDSALYFCASSVGRGDGYTFGSGTRLTVV.

J is TRBJ1-1 and V is TRBV7-3; 10 positions agree with TRBD1. V lost 5 bases, J lost 6 bases, and 9 bases stayed unmatched. The CDR3 has 15 residues. The germline V gene encodes CDR1 SGHTA and CDR2 FQGTGA. For the CDR3, the DNA is TGTGCCAGCAGCCCCCGGACAGGGGGTATATCTGAAGCTTTCTTT. Encoded protein: CASSPRTGGISEAFF.

The chain links TRBV29-1 to TRBJ2-7; possibly TRBD1 for D (6 bases). The V gene lost 4 bases and the J gene lost 0 bases, with 10 bases spanning the gap. The CDR3 runs to 13 residues. Germline V CDR1 and CDR2: SQVTM, ANQGSEA. The CDR3 nucleotides read TGCAGCGTTGGCAGGGGCTACTCCTACGAGCAGTACTTC. As protein: CSVGRGYSYEQYF.

The chain couples TRBV9 to TRBJ1-1, with D maybe TRBD1 (6 bases). This CDR3 comprises 15 residues. CDR1 and CDR2 (germline): SGDLS, YYNGEE. Trimming shortened V by 5 bases and J by 3 bases, and 17 bases separated the two germline ends. CDR3 sequence: CASSYEGHRDTEAFF. The CDR3 region has the DNA TGTGCCAGCAGTTATGAGGGGCACAGGGACACTGAAGCTTTCTTT.

CDR3 amino acids: CASSLDSYTEAFF. CDR3 coding DNA: TGTGCCAGCAGTTTAGATTCCTACACTGAAGCTTTCTTT. V and J are TRBV12-3 or TRBV12-4 and TRBJ1-1; the D is unclear. V was clipped by 1 base and J by 3 bases, with 6 bases between them. This CDR3 contains 13 residues.

This clone occurred once. The rearrangement uses TRBV30 and TRBJ2-3, with D possibly matching TRBD2 (6 bases). The V gene lost 5 bases and the J gene lost 3 bases, with 15 bases spanning the gap. The CDR3 covers 14 residues. Germline-derived CDR1 and CDR2 are GTSNPN and SVGIG (reference sequence). CDR3 DNA: TGTGCCTGGGTGCCTGGGGAGGTGACAGATACGCAGTATTTT. Its translation: CAWVPGEVTDTQYF. The full variable domain, with the rest looked up from reference TRBV30 and TRBJ2-3, is SQTIHQWPATLVQPVGSPLSLECTVEGTSNPNLYWYRQAAGRGLQLLFYSVGIGQISSEVPQNLSASRPQDRQFILSSKKLLLSDSGFYLCAWVPGEVTDTQYFGPGTRLTVL.

This clone was counted once. The V and J genes are TRBV24-1 and TRBJ2-1; a possible D gene is TRBD1 (6 bases). V was pared by 3 bases and J by 8 bases, with 13 bases between. The CDR3 covers 14 residues. In germline, CDR1 is KGHDR, CDR2 SFDVKD. The chain's CDR3 is CATSDGNRVDEQFF. The CDR3 coding sequence is TGTGCCACCAGTGATGGCAACAGGGTTGATGAGCAGTTCTTC.

The V and J genes are TRBV19 and TRBJ1-2; D gene uncertain. The V and J ends lost 3 bases and 4 bases respectively, with 12 bases between them. CDR3 length: 14 amino acids. Looked up from germline, CDR1 is LNHDA and CDR2 is SQIVND (reference sequence). The CDR3 DNA reads as TGTGCCAGTAGTATTGCCTCACTAGGCTATGGCTACACCTTC. Translation: CASSIASLGYGYTF. Complete variable domain (other parts from reference TRBV19 and TRBJ1-2): DGGITQSPKYLFRKEGQNVTLSCEQNLNHDAMYWYRQDPGQGLRLIYYSQIVNDFQKGDIAEGYSVSREKKESFPLTVTSAQKNPTAFYLCASSIASLGYGYTFGSGTRLTVV.

The rearrangement joins TRBV12-3 or TRBV12-4 to TRBJ2-3; D remains ambiguous. The length of the CDR3 is 12 residues. Trimming removed 6 bases at V and 5 bases at J, with 9 bases between. CDR3 region: CASSRTGDTQYF. In nucleotides, the CDR3 is TGTGCCAGCAGCCGAACTGGAGATACGCAGTATTTT.

The chain is built from TRBV5-6 and TRBJ1-5; 7 nucleotides align to TRBD1. From germline, CDR1 is SGHDT and CDR2 YYEEEE. The CDR3 contains 15 residues. J was trimmed by 6 bases and V by 3 bases; bases with no gene match: 9. The CDR3 sequence: CASSSDRDEAQPQHF. The CDR3 DNA follows: TGTGCCAGCAGCTCCGACAGGGATGAGGCTCAGCCCCAGCATTTT.

The CDR3 nucleotides are TGTGCCAGCAGTTCCCGGGGGTTACCGACCTACGAGCAGTACTTC. Its protein is CASSSRGLPTYEQYF. The chain combines TRBV27 with TRBJ2-7; TRBD2 might be the D (6 bases). Trimming left V 4 bases short and J 2 bases short, with 15 bases between. This CDR3 has 15 residues. In germline, CDR1 is MNHEY, CDR2 SMNVEV (reference sequence).